These T cell receptor beta chains were read from a single sample in a study of blood T cell repertoires in COVID-19. Profiled with immunoSEQ multiplex PCR; TCRdb holds only in-frame clones, not every one. The sample includes 300,000 to 400,000 clones, around 90% seen only once; the top ten take 2.5% to 3%. Sequences were obtained from peripheral blood. Source of these receptors: a woman under 40 with COVID-19, enrolled during active disease. CDR3s leave out the opening cysteine and the closing phenylalanine or tryptophan.

J	V	CDR3
TRBJ2-2	TRBV2	ASLLGTGAGELF
TRBJ1-1	TRBV3-1/TRBV3-2	ASREGTTLNTEAF
TRBJ2-5	TRBV5-4	ASSPAGTKETQY
TRBJ1-1	TRBV5-1	ASSLGQGITEAF
TRBJ1-1	TRBV12-3/TRBV12-4	ASRRQGATEAF
TRBJ1-3	TRBV21-1	ASSAGEGSGNTIY
TRBJ2-7	TRBV10-3	AISGLAEEGEQY
TRBJ2-1	TRBV7-7	ASSSSGVGEQF
TRBJ1-2	TRBV28	ASSLPETERYGYT
TRBJ2-1	TRBV12-5	ANALAGNNEQF
TRBJ1-5	TRBV23-1	ASSPHGDRENQPQH
TRBJ2-7	TRBV7-9	ASSSGLFSEQY
TRBJ2-1	TRBV18	ASSPPAGPYNEQF
TRBJ1-5	TRBV19	ASSGLRTGGNQPQH
TRBJ1-2	TRBV19	ASSTPDRYYGYT
TRBJ2-1	TRBV7-3	ASSLEANSYNEQF
TRBJ1-1	TRBV19	ASSPGGVAF
TRBJ2-3	TRBV5-1	ASSLRGGVPTDTQY
TRBJ1-5	TRBV19	ASSMPGSPRNQPQH